This TCR beta chain was identified in a study of blood T cells in healthy people across ages. In regard to this clonotype: Its target is unknown.

The donors, all healthy, were Caucasians living in Russia, aged roughly 6 to 100. The authors ran a second PCR of about 6 to 12 cycles using a sample-barcoded 5' primer and a J-beta primer mix. TCRdb re-called the 5' RACE reads with MiXCR, one entry per CDR3 protein. The top ten hold about 4.1% of the sample, which has approximately 1.5 million distinct CDR3 sequences, 40% to 45% seen once. V shed 4 bases and J 7 bases; nucleotides not matched to a gene: 15. CDR3 length equals 16 residues. Germline CDR1 reads LNHNV; CDR2 reads YYDKDF (reference sequence). Findings of the study overall: A strong correlation was found between TCR beta diversity and the percentage of naive T cells. TCR beta diversity, measured per million T cells, fell in a roughly linear way with age. Researchers said unsorted PBMCs prevented a conclusive naive versus antigen-experienced comparison.

This chain links TRBV15 with TRBJ2-7; 8 nucleotides agree with TRBD1. Sequencing was carried out using blood. The sequence derives from a woman younger than 35 in good health. This chain's CDR3 is CATSIKARSGGTEQYF. The CDR3 DNA sequence: TGTGCCACCAGCATTAAAGCAAGGTCAGGGGGCACTGAGCAGTACTTC.